This T cell receptor beta chain was identified during a study of T cell changes during pregnancy in multiple sclerosis. Trimming left V 3 bases short and J 0 bases short, with 17 bases between. The CDR3 length is 17 residues. Looked up from germline, CDR1 is ENHRY and CDR2 is SYGVKD. Measured with immunoSEQ multiplex PCR; TCRdb has only the in-frame clones, and not every one. The top ten clones hold 2% to 2.5% of a sample with approximately 83,000 clones, about 94% of them seen once. This material consisted of peripheral blood, taken in the third trimester of pregnancy. V usage is TRBV10-3 and J usage is TRBJ1-2; D is possibly TRBD1 (5 bases). The sequence derives from a female donor with multiple sclerosis, enrolled in a pregnancy study. CDR3 amino acids: CAISDPARGGTNYGYTF. CDR3 bases: TGTGCCATCAGTGACCCAGCCCGCGGGGGTACTAACTATGGCTACACCTTC.